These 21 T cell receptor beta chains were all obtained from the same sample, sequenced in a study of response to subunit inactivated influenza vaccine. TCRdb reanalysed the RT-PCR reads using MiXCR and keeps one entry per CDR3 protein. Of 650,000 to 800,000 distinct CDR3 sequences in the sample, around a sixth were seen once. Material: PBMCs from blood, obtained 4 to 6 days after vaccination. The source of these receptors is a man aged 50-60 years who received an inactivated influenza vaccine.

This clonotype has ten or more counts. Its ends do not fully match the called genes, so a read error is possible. CDR3 amino acids: CASSIAGGLRNEQFF. Written as DNA, the CDR3 is TGTGCCAGCAGTATAGCGGGGGGGTTAAGAAATGAGCAGTTCTTC. The chain joins TRBV12-3 or TRBV12-4 to TRBJ2-1, with 11 bases matching TRBD2. CDR3 length equals 15 residues.

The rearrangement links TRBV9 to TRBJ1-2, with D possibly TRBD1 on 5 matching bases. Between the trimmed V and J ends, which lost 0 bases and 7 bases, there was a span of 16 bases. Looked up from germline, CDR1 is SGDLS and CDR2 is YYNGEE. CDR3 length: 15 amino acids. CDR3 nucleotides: TGTGCCAGCAGCGTAGGGGACGGTTCCTTGAGTGGCTACACCTTC. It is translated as CASSVGDGSLSGYTF.

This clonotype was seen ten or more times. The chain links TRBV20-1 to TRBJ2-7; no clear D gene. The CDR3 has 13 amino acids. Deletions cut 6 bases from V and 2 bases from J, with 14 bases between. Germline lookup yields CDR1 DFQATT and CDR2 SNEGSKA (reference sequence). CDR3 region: CSAQSGRAYEQYF. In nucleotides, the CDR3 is TGCAGTGCCCAGTCGGGCCGAGCCTACGAGCAGTACTTC.

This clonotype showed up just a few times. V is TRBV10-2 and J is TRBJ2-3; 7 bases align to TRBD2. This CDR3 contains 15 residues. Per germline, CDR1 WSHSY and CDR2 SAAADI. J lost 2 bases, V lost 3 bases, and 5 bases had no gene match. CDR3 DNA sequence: TGCGCCAGCAGTGACGGGAGGCGGTACACAGATACGCAGTATTTT. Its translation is CASSDGRRYTDTQYF.

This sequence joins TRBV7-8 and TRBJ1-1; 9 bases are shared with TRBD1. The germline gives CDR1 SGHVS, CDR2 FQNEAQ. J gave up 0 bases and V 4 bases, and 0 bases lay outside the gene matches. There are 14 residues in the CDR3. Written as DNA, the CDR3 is TGTGCCAGCAGCTGGACAGGGGTGAACACTGAAGCTTTCTTT. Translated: CASSWTGVNTEAFF.

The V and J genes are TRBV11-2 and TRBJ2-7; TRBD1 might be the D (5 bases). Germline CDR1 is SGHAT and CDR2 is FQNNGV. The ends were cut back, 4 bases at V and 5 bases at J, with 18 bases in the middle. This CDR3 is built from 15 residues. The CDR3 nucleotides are TGTGCCAGCAGCTCGAGGTTTAGGGGTGACCACGAGCAGTACTTC. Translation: CASSSRFRGDHEQYF.

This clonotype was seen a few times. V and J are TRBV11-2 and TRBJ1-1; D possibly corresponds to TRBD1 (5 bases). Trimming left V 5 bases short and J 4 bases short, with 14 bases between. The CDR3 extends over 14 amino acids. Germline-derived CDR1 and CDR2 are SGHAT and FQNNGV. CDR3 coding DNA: TGTGCCAGCAGCAGAAGGGGTTGGGGCACTGAAGCTTTCTTT. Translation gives CASSRRGWGTEAFF.

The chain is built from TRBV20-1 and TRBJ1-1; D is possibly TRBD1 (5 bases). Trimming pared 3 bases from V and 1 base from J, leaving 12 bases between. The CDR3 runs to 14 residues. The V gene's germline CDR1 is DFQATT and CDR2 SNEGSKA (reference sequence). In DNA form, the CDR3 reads TGCAGTGCTAGTTTAGGGGTCGGGAACACTGAAGCTTTCTTT. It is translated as CSASLGVGNTEAFF.

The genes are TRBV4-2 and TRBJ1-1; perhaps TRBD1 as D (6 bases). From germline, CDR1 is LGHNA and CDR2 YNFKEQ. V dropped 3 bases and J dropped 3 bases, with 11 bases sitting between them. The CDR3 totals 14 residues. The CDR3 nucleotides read TGTGCCAGCAGCCATCTCAGGGGTGACACTGAAGCTTTCTTT. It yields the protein CASSHLRGDTEAFF.

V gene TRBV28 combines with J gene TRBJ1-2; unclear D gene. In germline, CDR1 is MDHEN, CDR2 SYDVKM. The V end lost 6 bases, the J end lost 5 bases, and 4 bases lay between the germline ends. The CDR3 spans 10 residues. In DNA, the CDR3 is TGTGCCAGCAGCCAATATGGCTACACCTTC. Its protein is CASSQYGYTF.

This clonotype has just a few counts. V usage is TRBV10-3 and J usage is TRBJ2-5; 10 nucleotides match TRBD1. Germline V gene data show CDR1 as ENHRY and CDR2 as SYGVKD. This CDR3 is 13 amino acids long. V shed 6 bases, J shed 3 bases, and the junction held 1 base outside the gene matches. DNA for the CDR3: TGTGCCATCAGCGGGACAGGGGAAGAGACCCAGTACTTC. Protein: CAISGTGEETQYF.

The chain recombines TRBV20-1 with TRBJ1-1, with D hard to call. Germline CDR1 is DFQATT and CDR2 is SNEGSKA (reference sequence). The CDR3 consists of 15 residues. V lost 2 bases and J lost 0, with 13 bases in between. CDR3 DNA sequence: TGCAGTGCTAGACGGGGAGTCCGTGTGAACACTGAAGCTTTCTTT. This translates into CSARRGVRVNTEAFF.

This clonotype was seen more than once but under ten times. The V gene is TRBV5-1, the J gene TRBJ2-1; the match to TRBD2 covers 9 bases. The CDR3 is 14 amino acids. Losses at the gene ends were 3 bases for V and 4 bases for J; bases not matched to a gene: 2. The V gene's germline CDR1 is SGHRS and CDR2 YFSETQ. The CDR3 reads CASSSSGTYNEQFF. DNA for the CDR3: TGCGCCAGCAGCTCTAGCGGGACTTACAATGAGCAGTTCTTC.

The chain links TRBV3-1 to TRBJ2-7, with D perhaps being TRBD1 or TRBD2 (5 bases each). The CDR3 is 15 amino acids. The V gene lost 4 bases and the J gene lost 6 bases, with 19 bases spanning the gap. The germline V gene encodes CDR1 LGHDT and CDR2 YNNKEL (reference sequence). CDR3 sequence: CASSRSGPAGGEQYF. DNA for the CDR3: TGTGCCAGCAGCCGGTCGGGACCCGCGGGCGGCGAGCAGTACTTC.

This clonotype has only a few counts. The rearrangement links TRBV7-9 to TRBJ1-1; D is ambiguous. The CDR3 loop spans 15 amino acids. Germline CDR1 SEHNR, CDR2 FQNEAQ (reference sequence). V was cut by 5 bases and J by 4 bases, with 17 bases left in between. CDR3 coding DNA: TGTGCCAGCAGCACCCGTCAGGCACGGGTCACTGAAGCTTTCTTT. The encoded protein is CASSTRQARVTEAFF.

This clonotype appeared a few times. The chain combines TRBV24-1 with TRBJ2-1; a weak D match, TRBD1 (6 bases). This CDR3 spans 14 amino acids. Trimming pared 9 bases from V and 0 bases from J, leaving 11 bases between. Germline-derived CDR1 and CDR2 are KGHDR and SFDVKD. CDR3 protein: CATQGLDSYNEQFF. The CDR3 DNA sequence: TGTGCCACCCAGGGGCTGGACTCCTACAATGAGCAGTTCTTC.

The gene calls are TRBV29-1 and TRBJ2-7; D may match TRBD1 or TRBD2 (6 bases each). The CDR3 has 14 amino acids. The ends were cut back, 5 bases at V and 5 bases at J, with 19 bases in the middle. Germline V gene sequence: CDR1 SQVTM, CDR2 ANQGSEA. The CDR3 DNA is TGCAGCGTTTCAAGAGGGGGGCGCGGGGACGAGCAGTACTTC. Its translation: CSVSRGGRGDEQYF.

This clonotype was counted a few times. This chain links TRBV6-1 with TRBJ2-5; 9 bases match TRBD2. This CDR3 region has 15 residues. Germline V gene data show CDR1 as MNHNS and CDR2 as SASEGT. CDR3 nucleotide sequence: TGTGCTTCGGGCCGCGGGGGGGCCTTAGGAGAGACCCAGTACTTC. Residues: CASGRGGALGETQYF.

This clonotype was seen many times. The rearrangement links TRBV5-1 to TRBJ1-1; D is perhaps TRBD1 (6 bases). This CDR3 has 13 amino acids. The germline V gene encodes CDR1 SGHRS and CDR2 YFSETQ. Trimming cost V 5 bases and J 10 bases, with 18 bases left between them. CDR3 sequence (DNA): TGCGCCAGCAGTACGCCGCAAGACAGGACAGCTTTCTTT. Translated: CASSTPQDRTAFF.

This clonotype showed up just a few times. CDR3 bases: TGTGCCAGCAGCTCAAGTCCGGGCTCTAGCTCCTACGAGCAGTACTTC. As protein: CASSSSPGSSSYEQYF. The chain is built from TRBV7-6 and TRBJ2-7; D gene uncertain. This CDR3 comprises 16 residues. In germline, CDR1 is SGHVS, CDR2 FNYEAQ. V gave up 4 bases and J gave up 0 bases, with 16 bases separating them.

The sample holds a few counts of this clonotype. In nucleotides, the CDR3 is TGTGCCAGCAGCCACCACCTAAAAGGGGGCACTGAAGCTTTCTTT. Protein product: CASSHHLKGGTEAFF. The chain joins TRBV3-1 to TRBJ1-1; a weak D match, TRBD1 (6 bases). The CDR3 consists of 15 residues. CDR1 is LGHDT and CDR2 is YNNKEL in the germline V gene (reference sequence). The V gene lost 3 bases and the J gene lost 4 bases, with 15 bases spanning the gap.